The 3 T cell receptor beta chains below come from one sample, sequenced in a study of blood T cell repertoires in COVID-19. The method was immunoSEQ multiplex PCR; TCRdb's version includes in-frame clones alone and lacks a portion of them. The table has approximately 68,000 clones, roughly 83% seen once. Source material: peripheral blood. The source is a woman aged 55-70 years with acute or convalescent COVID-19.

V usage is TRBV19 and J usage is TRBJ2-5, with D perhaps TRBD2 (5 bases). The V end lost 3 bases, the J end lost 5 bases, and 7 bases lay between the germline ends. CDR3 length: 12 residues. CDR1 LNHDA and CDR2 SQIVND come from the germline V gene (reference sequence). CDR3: CASSIRRETQYF. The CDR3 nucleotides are TGTGCCAGTAGTATTAGGAGGGAGACCCAGTACTTC.

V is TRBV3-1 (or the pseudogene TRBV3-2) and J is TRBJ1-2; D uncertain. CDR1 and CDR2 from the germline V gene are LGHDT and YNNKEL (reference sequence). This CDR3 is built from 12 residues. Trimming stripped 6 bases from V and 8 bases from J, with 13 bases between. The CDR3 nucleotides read TGTGCCAGCAGTTCCCCCGGAGCGGGCTACACCTTC. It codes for CASSSPGAGYTF.

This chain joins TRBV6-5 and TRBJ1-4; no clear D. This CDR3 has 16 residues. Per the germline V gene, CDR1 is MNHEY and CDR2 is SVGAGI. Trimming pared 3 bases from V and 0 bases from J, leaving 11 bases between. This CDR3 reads CASSYLPTTTNEKLFF. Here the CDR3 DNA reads TGTGCCAGCAGTTATCTACCTACCACAACTAATGAAAAACTGTTTTTT.